Listed here are 31 T cell receptor beta chains from one sample, sequenced in a study of blood T cell repertoires in COVID-19. Clones were sequenced by immunoSEQ multiplex PCR, and TCRdb holds only the in-frame ones, with some missing. The table has around 480,000 clones, around 89% seen once; the top ten hold roughly 12%. The material sequenced was peripheral blood. The receptors originated from a woman aged 45 to 65 with COVID-19, enrolled during active disease.

The chain has TRBV30 and TRBJ2-1, with D maybe TRBD2 (5 bases). This CDR3 is built from 14 residues. The ends were cut back, 3 bases at V and 10 bases at J, with 19 bases in the middle. CDR1 is GTSNPN and CDR2 is SVGIG in the germline V gene (reference sequence). The CDR3 DNA follows: TGTGCCTGGAGAATCTTGGGTAGCGTAAGCGAGCAGTTCTTC. Amino acids: CAWRILGSVSEQFF.

The chain uses TRBV10-3 and TRBJ1-2; the D gene is possibly TRBD1 (6 bases). V lost 10 bases to trimming and J lost 3 bases, with 18 bases between them. There are 14 residues in the CDR3. The germline CDR1 and CDR2 sequences are ENHRY and SYGVKD. As DNA, the CDR3 is TGTGCCACCATGAACCCCACAGGGCACTATGGCTACACCTTC. This gives the protein CATMNPTGHYGYTF.

The V call is TRBV5-1, the J call TRBJ2-7; D is ambiguous. The CDR3 sequence is 15 residues long. V was shortened by 0 bases and J by 1 base, with 11 bases between the two germline ends. Per germline, CDR1 SGHRS and CDR2 YFSETQ. CDR3 nucleotide sequence: TGCGCCAGCAGCTTGGACACCCCTTCTTCCTACGAGCAGTACTTC. Translated: CASSLDTPSSYEQYF.

This chain links TRBV2 with TRBJ1-1; a possible D gene is TRBD1 (6 bases). This CDR3 contains 13 residues. Germline CDR1 and CDR2: SNHLY and FYNNEI. V gave up 10 bases and J gave up 7 bases, with 19 bases separating them. CDR3 region: CATEGGEPHEAFF. In nucleotides, the CDR3 is TGTGCCACCGAAGGGGGAGAGCCCCATGAAGCTTTCTTT.

The chain links TRBV15 to TRBJ1-3; no definite D call. Trimming left V 4 bases short and J 0 bases short, with 16 bases between. Germline assignment: CDR1 LNHNV and CDR2 YYDKDF (reference sequence). This CDR3 contains 17 residues. The CDR3, as DNA: TGTGCCACCAGCAAACCCGGACTTCCGAGCTCTGGAAACACCATATATTTT. It codes for CATSKPGLPSSGNTIYF.

This clone was seen a few times. The chain carries TRBV4-1 and TRBJ1-5; TRBD1 agrees at 8 bases. After removal of 4 bases from V and 4 bases from J, the junction contained 3 bases not matched to a gene. Germline V gives CDR1 MGHRA, CDR2 YSYEKL. The length of the CDR3 is 14 residues. CDR3: CASSRDRSNQPQHF. CDR3 nucleotides: TGCGCCAGCAGCCGGGACAGGTCGAATCAGCCCCAGCATTTT.

The CDR3 protein is CASSSLDRAANYGYTF. Written as DNA, the CDR3 is TGTGCCAGCAGCTCGCTAGACAGGGCGGCTAACTATGGCTACACCTTC. The gene calls are TRBV7-9 and TRBJ1-2, with 7 bases fitting TRBD1. The germline gives CDR1 SEHNR, CDR2 FQNEAQ (reference sequence). After removal of 4 bases from V and 0 bases from J, the junction contained 8 bases not matched to a gene. CDR3 size: 16 residues.

The rearrangement uses TRBV4-2 and TRBJ2-3; TRBD2 agrees at 16 bases. CDR1 and CDR2 from the germline V gene are LGHNA and YNFKEQ. This CDR3 has 16 residues. Germline trimming cut 6 bases from V and 6 bases from J; bases unmatched to any gene: 6. The CDR3 nucleotides read TGTGCCAGCAGTCCCGGGACTAGCGGGGGGGCGGATACGCAGTATTTT. It translates to CASSPGTSGGADTQYF.

CDR3 sequence reads: CASSPGGDQRAPEAFF. In DNA, the CDR3 is TGTGCCAGCAGCCCGGGGGGCGACCAAAGGGCCCCTGAAGCTTTCTTT. The chain carries TRBV13 and TRBJ1-1, with D tentatively TRBD1 (6 bases). The germline CDR1 and CDR2 sequences are PRHDT and FYEKMQ (reference sequence). The V end was cut by 5 bases, the J end by 6 bases, with 22 bases between. The CDR3 spans 16 residues.

The genes are TRBV7-5 and TRBJ2-1; TRBD2, the D gene given by the table, was not confirmed from the DNA. TRBV7-5 is termed a pseudogene. CDR3 length: 18 residues. CDR3 sequence reads: CARIWGTSGGEAYNEQFF. The DNA of the CDR3 is TGTGCCAGAATCTGGGGGACTAGCGGGGGAGAAGCCTACAATGAGCAGTTCTTC.

A remark on this clone: Distinct nucleotide sequences in the sample also encode this CDR3. This chain joins TRBV3-1 (or the pseudogene TRBV3-2) and TRBJ2-2; possibly TRBD2 for D (6 bases). CDR1 LGHDT and CDR2 YNNKEL come from the germline V gene (reference sequence). The length of the CDR3 is 14 residues. The V end lost 4 bases, the J end lost 3 bases, and 9 bases lay between the germline ends. This chain's CDR3 is CASSPGGDTGELFF. The CDR3 nucleotides read TGTGCCAGCAGCCCCGGCGGGGACACCGGGGAGCTGTTTTTT.

The chain recombines TRBV6-5 with TRBJ2-1; 8 positions agree with TRBD1. CDR1 and CDR2 (germline): MNHEY, SVGAGI. After removal of 4 bases from V and 8 bases from J, the junction contained 7 bases not matched to a gene. This CDR3 is built from 14 residues. CDR3 coding DNA: TGTGCCAGCAGTTTAACAGGGGGACTCTATGAGCAGTTCTTC. Encoded protein: CASSLTGGLYEQFF.

The chain recombines TRBV19 with TRBJ2-1; the match to TRBD1 covers 10 bases. CDR1 is LNHDA, CDR2 SQIVND, per germline (reference sequence). Trimming at V came to 4 bases and at J to 7 bases, leaving 7 bases not matched to a gene. The CDR3 is made up of 15 amino acids. The CDR3 region is CASSRDRGLLNEQFF. The CDR3 DNA reads TGTGCCAGTAGTAGAGACAGGGGGCTACTGAATGAGCAGTTCTTC.

The V and J genes are TRBV5-1 and TRBJ2-2; 9 nucleotides agree with TRBD2. Germline CDR1 reads SGHRS; CDR2 reads YFSETQ. J gave up 1 base and V 7 bases, and 2 bases lay outside the gene matches. The CDR3 has 14 residues. CDR3 in DNA: TGCGCCAGCCTAGCGGGGCTGAACACCGGGGAGCTGTTTTTT. Protein: CASLAGLNTGELFF.

CDR3 sequence: CATSPGQYNQPQHF. CDR3 bases: TGTGCCACCTCACCGGGACAGTATAATCAGCCCCAGCATTTT. The rearrangement uses TRBV24-1 and TRBJ1-5, with 7 bases that match TRBD1. This CDR3 comprises 14 residues. The J segment lost 4 bases and the V segment lost 9 bases, leaving 8 bases of the junction unmatched. The germline gives CDR1 KGHDR, CDR2 SFDVKD.

The chain has TRBV6-6 and TRBJ1-1, with D perhaps matching TRBD1 (5 bases). The CDR3 covers 12 residues. V was shortened by 4 bases and J by 6 bases, with 9 bases between the two germline ends. Germline lookup yields CDR1 MNHNY and CDR2 SVGAGI (reference sequence). The CDR3 is CASSWRDSEAFF. In DNA form, the CDR3 reads TGTGCCAGCAGTTGGCGGGACTCTGAAGCTTTCTTT.

The rearrangement links TRBV5-6 to TRBJ2-7; unclear D gene. The germline V gene encodes CDR1 SGHDT and CDR2 YYEEEE. The V gene lost 2 bases and the J gene lost 0 bases, with 12 bases spanning the gap. The CDR3 runs to 15 residues. CDR3 nucleotides: TGTGCCAGCAGCTTTGAGCTCGGTAGCTCCTACGAGCAGTACTTC. Protein product: CASSFELGSSYEQYF. The full variable domain, rest sourced from reference TRBV5-6 and TRBJ2-7, is DAGVTQSPTHLIKTRGQQVTLRCSPKSGHDTVSWYQQALGQGPQFIFQYYEEEERQRGNFPDRFSGHQFPNYSSELNVNALLLGDSALYLCASSFELGSSYEQYFGPGTRLTVT.

The rearrangement links TRBV6-5 to TRBJ2-7; maybe TRBD2 (6 bases). The CDR3 is made up of 15 amino acids. V was clipped by 6 bases and J by 0 bases, with 15 bases between them. Germline values: CDR1 MNHEY, CDR2 SVGAGI. The CDR3 DNA reads TGTGCCAGCAGGTCACAGGAGGGTTTCTCCTACGAGCAGTACTTC. Its protein is CASRSQEGFSYEQYF.

V is TRBV29-1 and J is TRBJ2-3, with 7 bases lining up with TRBD1. In germline, CDR1 is SQVTM, CDR2 ANQGSEA. The CDR3 runs 14 residues. V gave up 7 bases and J gave up 4 bases; unmatched junction bases: 11. CDR3 coding DNA: TGCAGCGCCGCCCCGACAGGGCTAGCAGATACGCAGTATTTT. Amino acid sequence: CSAAPTGLADTQYF.

Here the CDR3 reads CASSSLAGEVDEQFF. As DNA, the CDR3 is TGTGCCAGCAGCTCGTTAGCGGGGGAGGTCGATGAGCAGTTCTTC. This chain links TRBV5-5 with TRBJ2-1; 9 bases match TRBD2. The germline CDR1 and CDR2 sequences are SGHKS and YYEKEE (reference sequence). The CDR3 has 15 residues. V trimming: 3 bases; J trimming: 8 bases; junction bases outside the gene matches: 9.

The chain joins TRBV19 to TRBJ1-1, with D possibly being TRBD1 (6 bases). The CDR3 is made up of 15 amino acids. Trimming shortened V by 9 bases and J by 5 bases, and 22 bases separated the two germline ends. Germline V gene data show CDR1 as LNHDA and CDR2 as SQIVND (reference sequence). This chain's CDR3 is CASRDEGGVGTEAFF. CDR3 nucleotide sequence: TGTGCCAGCCGAGATGAAGGGGGGGTGGGAACTGAAGCTTTCTTT.

The CDR3 region is CASSMGDYNNEQFF. In DNA form, the CDR3 reads TGTGCCAGTAGTATGGGGGACTACAACAATGAGCAGTTCTTC. The chain carries TRBV19 and TRBJ2-1; 7 bases line up with TRBD2. Germline assignment: CDR1 LNHDA and CDR2 SQIVND (reference sequence). The V and J ends lost 3 bases and 5 bases, in that order; junction bases with no gene match: 4. The CDR3 has 14 amino acids. Together with reference TRBV19 and TRBJ2-1, the CDR3 gives the full variable domain: DGGITQSPKYLFRKEGQNVTLSCEQNLNHDAMYWYRQDPGQGLRLIYYSQIVNDFQKGDIAEGYSVSREKKESFPLTVTSAQKNPTAFYLCASSMGDYNNEQFFGPGTRLTVL.

V usage is TRBV6-6 and J usage is TRBJ1-2; tentative D call: TRBD1 (5 bases). Germline loops: CDR1 MNHNY, CDR2 SVGAGI (reference sequence). Deletions cut 2 bases from V and 0 bases from J, with 7 bases between. This CDR3 has 14 amino acids. As DNA, the CDR3 is TGTGCCAGCAGTTACGACAGTACTAACTATGGCTACACCTTC. The encoded protein is CASSYDSTNYGYTF.

The chain joins TRBV2 to TRBJ1-1; 9 bases are shared with TRBD1. Trimming took 6 bases from V and 3 from J; bases not matched to a gene: 14. Germline values: CDR1 SNHLY, CDR2 FYNNEI. The CDR3 is 17 residues long. The CDR3 bases are TGTGCCAGCAGCATGGGACAGGGAGGCTTTGTGGACACTGAAGCTTTCTTT. Protein product: CASSMGQGGFVDTEAFF.

This clone was counted only a few times. The CDR3 sequence is CASSPRGTSGSDTQYF. DNA for the CDR3: TGTGCCAGCAGCCCCCGAGGGACTAGCGGGTCAGATACGCAGTATTTT. The V gene is TRBV4-2, the J gene TRBJ2-3, with 12 bases lining up with TRBD2. The CDR3 runs 16 residues. CDR1 is LGHNA, CDR2 YNFKEQ, per germline. Unmatched junction bases numbered 6, after V lost 4 bases and J lost 4 bases.

The chain recombines TRBV4-1 with TRBJ2-1; D remains ambiguous. Between the trimmed V and J ends, which lost 4 bases and 0 bases, there was a span of 10 bases. The CDR3 runs 15 residues. In germline, CDR1 is MGHRA, CDR2 YSYEKL. In nucleotides, the CDR3 is TGCGCCAGCAGCCCATCCTACCTCTCCTACAATGAGCAGTTCTTC. Translation gives CASSPSYLSYNEQFF.

This chain links TRBV6-5 with TRBJ2-7; maybe TRBD2 (5 bases). This CDR3 spans 14 amino acids. The ends were cut back, 2 bases at V and 2 bases at J, with 10 bases in the middle. The germline V gene has CDR1 MNHEY and CDR2 SVGAGI. As DNA, the CDR3 is TGTGCCAGCAGTTACGGGAGCCCACCCTACGAGCAGTACTTC. Translating it yields CASSYGSPPYEQYF.

J is TRBJ1-2 and V is TRBV7-2; TRBD1 aligns across 9 bases. The CDR3 consists of 14 residues. Germline assignment: CDR1 SGHTA and CDR2 FQGNSA. J lost 5 bases, V lost 10 bases, and 11 bases had no gene match. CDR3: CATAVQTGGYGYTF. In nucleotides, the CDR3 is TGTGCCACAGCCGTACAGACAGGGGGTTATGGCTACACCTTC.

The V call is TRBV19, the J call TRBJ1-2; maybe TRBD1 (5 bases). The V and J ends lost 5 bases and 6 bases respectively, with 19 bases between them. The germline V gene encodes CDR1 LNHDA and CDR2 SQIVND (reference sequence). The CDR3 runs to 15 residues. The CDR3 here is CASSPSRGSRDGYTF. The CDR3 coding sequence is TGTGCCAGTAGTCCATCAAGGGGCAGTAGAGATGGCTACACCTTC.

The rearrangement uses TRBV19 and TRBJ1-5; D possibly corresponds to TRBD1 (6 bases). This CDR3 is 14 amino acids long. The V gene's germline CDR1 is LNHDA and CDR2 SQIVND (reference sequence). Trimming left V 3 bases short and J 5 bases short, with 11 bases between. The CDR3 loop is CASSIRGPDQPQHF. In DNA form, the CDR3 reads TGTGCCAGTAGTATCAGGGGCCCCGATCAGCCCCAGCATTTT.

V gene TRBV11-2 combines with J gene TRBJ1-2; 8 nucleotides align to TRBD1. The V and J ends lost 5 bases and 3 bases, in that order; junction bases with no gene match: 8. From germline, CDR1 is SGHAT and CDR2 FQNNGV. The CDR3 consists of 15 residues. CDR3 loop: CASSRRQGQDYGYTF. The CDR3 coding sequence is TGTGCCAGCAGCCGTAGACAGGGGCAGGACTATGGCTACACCTTC.